The T cell receptor beta chain described here comes from a study of blood T cell repertoires in COVID-19 (dated by TCRdb to about 2020). Context from the whole study: Samples covering the acute and convalescent phases of COVID-19 were provided by collaborators in the United States, Italy and Spain. The material from the prospective study consisted of cDNA or gDNA derived from T cells, B-cell-depleted T cells, or PBMCs. Deeply sampled blood TCRbeta repertoires from subjects exposed to, actively infected with, or recovered from COVID-19 were included in the dataset. The samples were drawn from the first 160 participants of the ongoing ImmuneRACE study and from under 1,500 subjects provided by 6 global collaborators. Where available, HLA class I and class II types were taken from metadata supplied by the sample provider and were not determined by assay-based typing. The repertoires were made available in a free public database intended to serve as a resource for research on the immune response to SARS-CoV-2. Sample metadata almost always included a de-identified subject ID, COVID-19 status, age in years and sex.

The immunoSEQ Assay, a bias-controlled multiplex PCR, was used to amplify TCRbeta CDR3 regions from genomic DNA. The study's processing was this. The number of nucleated cells in each sample was estimated by amplification of reference gene primers within the assay. Sequence reads were collapsed and filtered to measure the absolute abundance of every unique TCRbeta CDR3 rearrangement. For each sample, productive Simpson clonality was calculated as the square root of Simpson's diversity index over productive rearrangements. The immuneACCESS repertoire file appears here via TCRdb, limited to in-frame rearrangements. These files lack a portion of the clones; in checked studies, under half of the deficit traces to unresolved V genes, and the cause of the others is not known. V and J calls and clone size are as listed in that table; D and trimming were resolved from the DNA. This sample lists 130,000 or so clones; roughly 69% were detected once. Less than 2.5% of the sample is in the top ten clones.

What the authors observed across the whole study: Clinical and demographic metadata were provided uncurated, with the amount varying by source and participant.

The collaborating institutions used their own protocols to collect whole blood in K2EDTA tubes. For TCRbeta analysis, collaborator samples were shipped as frozen whole blood, as isolated PBMCs, or as DNA extracted from either sample type. Trimming takes 7 bases off V and 2 bases off J; junction bases not matched to a gene: 8. The CDR3 spans 14 residues, from the cysteine through the phenylalanine. This entry keeps only the CDR3 DNA: 42 bases, framed from base 1. The germline V gene gives CDR1 as MNHEY and CDR2 as SVGAGI. Note on this clone: Its antigen is not yet known. Base qualities are missing; no much larger clone stands one base away.

Sample: peripheral blood. The sequence came from a woman aged 65 to 85 with acute or convalescent COVID-19. This sequence uses TRBV6-5 and TRBJ2-7, with 7 bases in between that match TRBD1. The nucleotide sequence is given as TGTGCCAGCAAGTTAGGGACAGTCACCTACGAGCAGTACTTC. This gives the protein CASKLGTVTYEQYF.